The 22 T cell receptor beta chains below all came from one sample that was sequenced in a study of brain metastases from non-small cell lung cancer. Some clones are missing from TCRdb's copy, which holds only in-frame ones; the method was immunoSEQ multiplex PCR. The sample shows fewer than 4,500 clones, around 90% of them seen only once. The sequencing sample was made of primary lung tumor tissue. The receptors come from a donor at least 40 years old with non-small cell lung cancer.

J is TRBJ1-1 and V is TRBV5-1; D unclear. The CDR3 covers 13 residues. The V end was cut by 8 bases, the J end by 2 bases, with 13 bases between. Germline V gene lookup returns CDR1 SGHRS and CDR2 YFSETQ. The CDR3 loop is CASRKEANTEAFF. In nucleotides, the CDR3 is TGCGCCAGTAGGAAAGAGGCTAACACTGAAGCTTTCTTT.

This sequence joins TRBV5-1 and TRBJ1-6; D is undetermined. CDR1 and CDR2 (germline): SGHRS, YFSETQ. CDR3 length: 15 amino acids. Trimming removed 0 bases from V and 5 bases from J, with 9 bases in between. CDR3 sequence reads: CASSLEFADNSPLHF. In DNA form, the CDR3 reads TGCGCCAGCAGCTTGGAATTCGCGGATAATTCACCCCTCCACTTT.

The V call is TRBV18, the J call TRBJ2-7, with 10 bases aligning to TRBD1. CDR3 size: 14 residues. The J segment lost 2 bases and the V segment lost 3 bases, leaving 1 base of the junction unmatched. The germline V gene has CDR1 KGHSH and CDR2 LQKENI. This chain's CDR3 is CASSPGQGAYEQYF. The CDR3 DNA reads TGTGCCAGCTCACCCGGACAGGGGGCCTACGAGCAGTACTTC.

CDR3 nucleotides: TGTGCCAGCAGTAACAGGGGGCCCTTTCAGCCCCAGCATTTT. Encoded protein: CASSNRGPFQPQHF. The chain combines TRBV28 with TRBJ1-5; 9 bases align to TRBD1. The V gene's germline CDR1 is MDHEN and CDR2 SYDVKM. J gave up 6 bases and V 5 bases, and 5 bases lay outside the gene matches. The CDR3 is 14 residues long.

V is TRBV19 and J is TRBJ1-6, with 10 bases fitting TRBD1. After removal of 1 base from V and 7 bases from J, the junction contained 4 bases not matched to a gene. CDR1 is LNHDA, CDR2 SQIVND, per germline (reference sequence). The CDR3 contains 16 residues. The CDR3 is CASSIGRQGANSPLHF. For the CDR3, the DNA is TGTGCCAGTAGTATAGGTCGACAGGGGGCAAATTCACCCCTCCACTTT.

To note about this clone: A junction boundary mismatches the germline segment, possibly from a read error. Other DNA sequences from this sample encode an identical CDR3 as well. The chain's CDR3 is CASSHFRTGDSPLHF. The CDR3 DNA reads as TGTGCCAGCAGCCATTTCCGGACAGGGGATTCACCTCTCCACTTT. V and J are TRBV3-1 (or the pseudogene TRBV3-2) and TRBJ1-6; 9 bases line up with TRBD1. CDR1 is LGHDT, CDR2 YNNKEL, per germline (reference sequence). The CDR3 extends over 15 amino acids.

The chain links TRBV7-2 to TRBJ2-7; a possible D gene is TRBD2 (6 bases). The germline V and J ends were trimmed by 5 bases and 1 base, with 9 bases remaining between them. This CDR3 has 13 residues. CDR1 and CDR2 from the germline V gene are SGHTA and FQGNSA. The CDR3 coding sequence is TGTGCCAGCAGCCCAGGGAGGTCCTACGAGCAGTACTTC. Encoded protein: CASSPGRSYEQYF.

This chain links TRBV5-5 with TRBJ2-5, with 8 bases fitting TRBD2. V shed 1 base, J shed 5 bases, and the junction held 4 bases outside the gene matches. The CDR3 is 14 residues long. Looked up from germline, CDR1 is SGHKS and CDR2 is YYEKEE (reference sequence). The CDR3 nucleotides are TGTGCCAGCAGCTTGAAGCGGGAGTGGGAGACCCAGTACTTC. It encodes CASSLKREWETQYF.

The rearrangement joins TRBV6-5 to TRBJ2-1, with D tentatively TRBD1 (5 bases). V lost 0 bases and J lost 3, with 6 bases in between. The germline V gene encodes CDR1 MNHEY and CDR2 SVGAGI. The CDR3 contains 14 residues. As DNA, the CDR3 is TGTGCCAGCAGTTACTCGGGGCGCTACAATGAGCAGTTCTTC. The encoded protein is CASSYSGRYNEQFF.

V gene TRBV10-3 combines with J gene TRBJ2-7, with a weak D call TRBD1 (5 bases). The V and J ends lost 8 bases and 0 bases respectively, with 14 bases between them. CDR1 is ENHRY, CDR2 SYGVKD, per germline. The CDR3 consists of 14 residues. CDR3 residues: CAIADSLSSYEQYF. CDR3 in DNA: TGTGCCATCGCCGACAGCCTAAGCTCCTACGAGCAGTACTTC.

This chain connects TRBV29-1 to TRBJ2-5, with no clear D. V lost 1 base, J lost 5 bases, and 11 bases lay in between. From germline, CDR1 is SQVTM and CDR2 ANQGSEA. The CDR3 is made up of 13 amino acids. This CDR3 is CSVEVAAAETQYF. Written as DNA, the CDR3 is TGCAGCGTTGAAGTGGCTGCGGCGGAGACCCAGTACTTC.

This clone came up once. The chain combines TRBV29-1 with TRBJ2-3; D not certain. The germline V gene has CDR1 SQVTM and CDR2 ANQGSEA. This CDR3 has 11 amino acids. V gave up 7 bases and J gave up 6 bases, with 11 bases separating them. The CDR3, as DNA: TGCAGCGCCCCTATGGGGGATACGCAGTATTTT. It encodes CSAPMGDTQYF.

A single count supports this clone. A far larger clone is a single base away, which makes a read error likely. This rearrangement joins TRBV7-2 to TRBJ2-7; D is unresolved. The V gene lost 3 bases and the J gene lost 1 base, with 7 bases spanning the gap. Looked up from germline, CDR1 is SGHTA and CDR2 is FQGNSA. This CDR3 has 13 amino acids. CDR3 loop: CASSLNSSYEQYF. The DNA for the CDR3 is TGTGCCAGCAGCTTGAACTCTTCCTACGAGCAGTACTTC.

Points on this clone: Relative to the germline gene, one junction end is altered; a read error may explain this. J is TRBJ1-6 and V is TRBV9, with 12 positions matching TRBD1. Germline V gene sequence: CDR1 SGDLS, CDR2 YYNGEE. CDR3 length: 15 amino acids. CDR3 nucleotide sequence: TGTGCCAGCAGCGTGTCGGGACAGGGGGCATCACCCCTTCACTTT. This gives the protein CASSVSGQGASPLHF.

This chain connects TRBV24-1 to TRBJ2-1; TRBD2 matches at 7 bases. Germline-derived CDR1 and CDR2 are KGHDR and SFDVKD. This CDR3 has 16 amino acids. The trim removed 9 bases at V and 0 bases at J, leaving 10 bases unmatched. For the CDR3, the DNA is TGTGCCACCGAGAGCGGGGCCCTGAGCTCCTACAATGAGCAGTTCTTC. Protein product: CATESGALSSYNEQFF.

This chain links TRBV6-5 with TRBJ2-1, with 12 bases aligning to TRBD2. The CDR3 is 14 residues long. The germline gives CDR1 MNHEY, CDR2 SVGAGI. The V segment lost 5 bases and the J segment 6 bases; nucleotides outside the gene matches: 2. CDR3 DNA sequence: TGTGCCAGCAGTCGACTAGCGGGGGTCAATGAGCAGTTCTTC. This encodes CASSRLAGVNEQFF.

The chain carries TRBV7-8 and TRBJ1-3, with D perhaps TRBD1 (5 bases). The V and J ends lost 5 bases and 0 bases respectively, with 8 bases between them. The CDR3 runs 14 residues. The germline V gene encodes CDR1 SGHVS and CDR2 FQNEAQ. The CDR3 sequence: CASSTGTSGNTIYF. CDR3 nucleotide sequence: TGTGCCAGCAGCACCGGGACCTCTGGAAACACCATATATTTT.

This sequence joins TRBV6-2 or TRBV6-3 and TRBJ2-7; D is possibly TRBD2 (6 bases). This CDR3 has 14 residues. V shed 3 bases and J shed 3 bases, with 12 bases lying between them. Germline CDR1 MNHEY, CDR2 SVGEGT. The CDR3 region is CASSYLEGSYEQYF. DNA of the CDR3: TGTGCCAGCAGTTATTTGGAGGGGAGCTACGAGCAGTACTTC.

The V gene is TRBV2, the J gene TRBJ2-5, with D maybe TRBD2 (6 bases). Germline-derived CDR1 and CDR2 are SNHLY and FYNNEI. The V and J ends lost 3 bases and 3 bases respectively, with 14 bases between them. This CDR3 has 15 amino acids. The CDR3 protein is CASSDPRDLEETQYF. CDR3 DNA sequence: TGTGCCAGCAGTGATCCCCGGGACTTAGAAGAGACCCAGTACTTC.

The chain links TRBV18 to TRBJ1-2, with D hard to call. This CDR3 has 13 residues. Germline V gene lookup returns CDR1 KGHSH and CDR2 LQKENI. Trimming took 6 bases from V and 5 from J, leaving 13 bases between them. The CDR3 DNA sequence: TGTGCCAGCTCGCATAAGACGGATTATGGCTACACCTTC. It yields the protein CASSHKTDYGYTF.

V is TRBV5-4 and J is TRBJ2-7, with 7 bases that match TRBD2. The CDR3 has 13 residues. V lost 4 bases, J lost 3 bases, and 4 bases stayed unmatched. The germline CDR1 and CDR2 sequences are SGHNT and YYREEE (reference sequence). CDR3 bases: TGTGCCAGCAGCGGGGGGGAAAACTACGAGCAGTACTTC. Amino acids: CASSGGENYEQYF.

The chain carries TRBV5-1 and TRBJ2-2; D might be TRBD1 (6 bases). The V gene's germline CDR1 is SGHRS and CDR2 YFSETQ. V lost 0 bases and J lost 3, with 15 bases in between. The CDR3 totals 17 residues. The CDR3: CASSLDSGTYHTGELFF. The DNA for the CDR3 is TGCGCCAGCAGCTTGGACTCCGGGACATATCACACCGGGGAGCTGTTTTTT.